Detailed here is one T cell receptor (beta chain). Its antigen is still unknown. This record comes from a study of T cell responses to AZD1222 COVID-19 vaccine. Findings and caveats of the study: Spike-specific TCR breadth and depth rose after two AZD1222 doses. Only after the peak T cell response were repertoires sampled.

TCRdb's copy holds only in-frame clones and misses some; the assay was immunoSEQ multiplex PCR. The sample lists more than 120,000 clones, 88% occurring once. The sample consisted of peripheral blood, taken 28 days after the second dose of the MenACWY control vaccine. The origin of this receptor is an adult who received the MenACWY meningococcal vaccine as a control.

CDR3 sequence: CASVSGVANEKLFF. CDR3 nucleotide sequence: TGTGCCAGCGTTTCAGGGGTAGCTAATGAAAAACTGTTTTTT. V gene TRBV2 combines with J gene TRBJ1-4, with D perhaps TRBD1 (6 bases). V lost 8 bases and J lost 3, with 13 bases in between. CDR3 length equals 14 residues. Germline V gene sequence: CDR1 SNHLY, CDR2 FYNNEI.